This passage covers 22 T cell receptor beta chains from one sample sequenced in a study of blood T cell repertoires in COVID-19. Libraries were prepared by immunoSEQ multiplex PCR; TCRdb keeps only in-frame clonotypes and omits some of them. The sample has approximately 470,000 clones, 75% to 90% seen once; the top ten hold under 0.85%. The specimen was PBMCs or T cells enriched from blood (not recorded which). Every receptor here comes from a woman under 30 who had recovered from COVID-19.

The rearrangement links TRBV6-5 to TRBJ1-1; 7 nucleotides agree with TRBD1. With V trimmed by 0 bases and J by 4 bases, 2 bases remained unmatched. The CDR3 is made up of 14 amino acids. Germline V gene data show CDR1 as MNHEY and CDR2 as SVGAGI. The DNA for the CDR3 is TGTGCCAGCAGTTACTCGTGGACAGGCACTGAAGCTTTCTTT. As protein: CASSYSWTGTEAFF.

This clone was detected once. The rearrangement joins TRBV5-1 to TRBJ1-1; D perhaps matches TRBD1 (6 bases). Germline V gene data show CDR1 as SGHRS and CDR2 as YFSETQ. The CDR3 has 16 residues. The V end lost 4 bases, the J end lost 2 bases, and 18 bases lay between the germline ends. CDR3 DNA: TGCGCCAGCAGCCCTCAGACAGGCTCAGATAACACTGAAGCTTTCTTT. Its translation is CASSPQTGSDNTEAFF.

V and J are TRBV7-2 and TRBJ1-3; tentatively, D is TRBD1 (5 bases). The CDR3 sequence is 16 residues long. Germline V gene sequence: CDR1 SGHTA, CDR2 FQGNSA. V lost 1 base and J lost 0, with 10 bases in between. The chain's CDR3 is CASSLGQPSSGNTIYF. CDR3 nucleotide sequence: TGTGCCAGCAGCTTAGGACAGCCAAGCTCTGGAAACACCATATATTTT.

This clone has at least ten counts. The chain recombines TRBV5-4 with TRBJ1-2; D not certain. The V end lost 3 bases, the J end lost 1 base, and 4 bases lay between the germline ends. This CDR3 spans 12 amino acids. Per germline, CDR1 SGHNT and CDR2 YYREEE (reference sequence). DNA of the CDR3: TGTGCCAGCAGCTCGCGTAACTATGGCTACACCTTC. It yields the protein CASSSRNYGYTF.

V and J are TRBV29-1 and TRBJ2-5, with D possibly being TRBD2 (5 bases). Trimming left V 3 bases short and J 5 bases short, with 10 bases between. Per germline, CDR1 SQVTM and CDR2 ANQGSEA. The CDR3 totals 12 residues. The CDR3 nucleotides are TGCAGCGTTGATGAGGGTTCCGAGACCCAGTACTTC. Translated: CSVDEGSETQYF.

This clone was counted a single time. The chain links TRBV7-9 to TRBJ2-5; 12 nucleotides align to TRBD2. This CDR3 comprises 13 residues. V was pared by 11 bases and J by 2 bases, with 3 bases of the junction left unmatched. Per germline, CDR1 SEHNR and CDR2 FQNEAQ (reference sequence). The CDR3 nucleotides read TGTGCCTTCGGACTAGCGGGGCAAGAGACCCAGTACTTC. Its translation: CAFGLAGQETQYF.

The chain uses TRBV5-1 and TRBJ1-1, with D tentatively TRBD1 (5 bases). Germline V lookup: CDR1 SGHRS, CDR2 YFSETQ. The CDR3 is made up of 14 amino acids. Deletions cut 0 bases from V and 4 bases from J, with 10 bases between. The CDR3 DNA sequence: TGCGCCAGCAGCTTGGACGGGGGTGGCACTGAAGCTTTCTTT. Protein: CASSLDGGGTEAFF.

This clone was seen more than once but under ten times. This sample includes further DNA sequences coding for the same CDR3. This chain joins TRBV5-1 and TRBJ2-2; 8 bases line up with TRBD2. J gave up 5 bases and V 0 bases, and 3 bases lay outside the gene matches. The CDR3 is 15 amino acids. Germline V gives CDR1 SGHRS, CDR2 YFSETQ. CDR3 in DNA: TGCGCCAGCAGCTTGGAGGTAGCGGGAACCGGGGAGCTGTTTTTT. Protein sequence: CASSLEVAGTGELFF.

The gene calls are TRBV18 and TRBJ1-1; D gene ambiguous. This CDR3 has 15 amino acids. From germline, CDR1 is KGHSH and CDR2 LQKENI. V lost 2 bases to trimming and J lost 1 base, with 11 bases between them. The CDR3 region is CASSPIQQENTEAFF. CDR3 nucleotides: TGTGCCAGCTCACCAATCCAGCAGGAGAACACTGAAGCTTTCTTT.

This clone was observed once. The V call is TRBV5-3, the J call TRBJ2-5, with D perhaps matching TRBD2 (7 bases). TRBV5-3 is reported as an ORF; its role is uncertain. The V gene lost 1 base and the J gene lost 0 bases, with 19 bases spanning the gap. The CDR3 spans 18 residues. The CDR3 region has the DNA TGTGCCAGAAGCTTGCGGCGGTGGGGGGGGCTGTACCAAGAGACCCAGTACTTC. Its protein product is CARSLRRWGGLYQETQYF.

This clone was observed a handful of times. The rearrangement uses TRBV5-4 and TRBJ1-2, with TRBD1 matching 9 bases. Germline CDR1 and CDR2: SGHNT and YYREEE (reference sequence). The CDR3 totals 16 residues. After removal of 2 bases from V and 7 bases from J, the junction contained 12 bases not matched to a gene. The CDR3 DNA reads as TGTGCCAGCAGCTTCCCCGGGACAGGGTTCGATAGTGGCTACACCTTC. Translating it yields CASSFPGTGFDSGYTF.

The chain employs TRBV7-3 and TRBJ2-3; D is ambiguous. This CDR3 spans 13 amino acids. V was shortened by 2 bases and J by 0 bases, with 3 bases between the two germline ends. Germline CDR1 is SGHTA and CDR2 is FQGTGA. The CDR3 DNA sequence: TGTGCCAGCAGCTTAGCGAGCACAGATACGCAGTATTTT. As protein: CASSLASTDTQYF. Full variable domain (remainder filled in from reference TRBV7-3 and TRBJ2-3): GAGVSQTPSNKVTEKGKYVELRCDPISGHTALYWYRQSLGQGPEFLIYFQGTGAADDSGLPNDRFFAVRPEGSVSTLKIQRTERGDSAVYLCASSLASTDTQYFGPGTRLTVL.

This chain connects TRBV3-1 (or the pseudogene TRBV3-2) to TRBJ1-1; D is uncertain. V dropped 1 base and J dropped 0 bases, with 9 bases sitting between them. The CDR3 has 15 amino acids. Germline V gene sequence: CDR1 LGHDT, CDR2 YNNKEL (reference sequence). The CDR3 region is CASSQGAFMNTEAFF. DNA for the CDR3: TGTGCCAGCAGCCAAGGGGCTTTTATGAACACTGAAGCTTTCTTT.

As regards this clone: No conserved phenylalanine or tryptophan is present at the end of the CDR3, so a read error is the likely explanation. The limits of the CDR3 on the DNA are not certain, so only TCRdb's listed CDR3 is given. The V call is TRBV3-1 (or the pseudogene TRBV3-2), the J call TRBJ1-5; the table's TRBD1 call for D was not verified on the DNA. The CDR3 is 14 amino acids long, termini counted. Looked up from germline, CDR1 is LGHDT and CDR2 is YNNKEL (reference sequence). The chain's CDR3 is CASSQAEDSSNSPL.

This clone showed up just once. This chain connects TRBV6-5 to TRBJ1-1; TRBD1 matches at 7 bases. The CDR3 runs 14 residues. The trim removed 2 bases at V and 6 bases at J, leaving 6 bases unmatched. Germline CDR1 and CDR2: MNHEY and SVGAGI. CDR3 loop: CASSYGRGTAEAFF. CDR3 bases: TGTGCCAGCAGTTACGGCAGGGGGACGGCTGAAGCTTTCTTT.

The chain employs TRBV14 and TRBJ2-1, with 7 bases that match TRBD1. Germline-derived CDR1 and CDR2 are SGHDN and FVKESK. With V trimmed by 4 bases and J by 1 base, 7 bases remained unmatched. The CDR3 loop spans 16 amino acids. In nucleotides, the CDR3 is TGTGCCAGCAGCCCTTACACAGGGGAATCCTACAATGAGCAGTTCTTC. Translating gives CASSPYTGESYNEQFF.

With respect to this clone: Different DNA sequences within this sample yield the same CDR3. The rearrangement joins TRBV7-9 to TRBJ1-2, with a weak D call TRBD1 (5 bases). Between the trimmed V and J ends, which lost 1 base and 4 bases, there was a span of 13 bases. CDR1 is SEHNR and CDR2 is FQNEAQ in the germline V gene (reference sequence). CDR3 length equals 15 residues. DNA of the CDR3: TGTGCCAGCAGCTTAGATGGGACCGGGGGCTATGGCTACACCTTC. Amino acid sequence: CASSLDGTGGYGYTF.

V is TRBV5-6 and J is TRBJ1-1; D is uncertain. The CDR3 has 14 amino acids. Germline CDR1 is SGHDT and CDR2 is YYEEEE. V lost 1 base, J lost 2 bases, and 9 bases lay in between. CDR3 region: CASSLRGINTEAFF. CDR3 nucleotide sequence: TGTGCCAGCAGCTTGCGAGGTATAAACACTGAAGCTTTCTTT.

The V and J genes are TRBV5-1 and TRBJ1-1, with 7 bases lining up with TRBD1. CDR1 and CDR2 (germline): SGHRS, YFSETQ. V lost 4 bases and J lost 0; bases outside the gene matches: 6. This CDR3 has 15 amino acids. In DNA form, the CDR3 reads TGCGCCAGCAGCACAGCAGGGGGAGTGAACACTGAAGCTTTCTTT. Protein product: CASSTAGGVNTEAFF.

The chain has TRBV7-9 and TRBJ1-2, with TRBD1 as a possible D gene (5 bases). The CDR3 extends over 14 amino acids. Germline V gene sequence: CDR1 SEHNR, CDR2 FQNEAQ (reference sequence). V lost 2 bases to trimming and J lost 3 bases, with 10 bases between them. The CDR3 DNA sequence: TGTGCCAGCAGCTTAATAGGGGATCACTATGGCTACACCTTC. Its translation is CASSLIGDHYGYTF.

This sequence joins TRBV4-1 and TRBJ1-1; 9 bases line up with TRBD1. The CDR3 sequence is 16 residues long. Germline lookup yields CDR1 MGHRA and CDR2 YSYEKL. J gave up 2 bases and V 1 base, and 5 bases lay outside the gene matches. CDR3 residues: CASSQGGGQGNTEAFF. The CDR3 DNA reads TGCGCCAGCAGCCAAGGGGGGGGACAGGGTAACACTGAAGCTTTCTTT.

This clone came up once. V usage is TRBV27 and J usage is TRBJ1-3; D not resolved. Germline CDR1 and CDR2: MNHEY and SMNVEV (reference sequence). The CDR3 sequence is 14 residues long. V lost 6 bases, J lost 4 bases, and 13 bases lay in between. The CDR3, as DNA: TGTGCCAGCAGCCGAGGGATTCCGGGAAACACCATATATTTT. It translates to CASSRGIPGNTIYF.